Each of the 18 T cell receptor beta chains below was sequenced from the same sample in a study of cytomegalovirus exposure and HLA in healthy donors. A multiplex PCR was run with 60 Vbeta primers and 13 Jbeta primers. Clones were read by immunoSEQ multiplex PCR, and TCRdb kept only the in-frame ones, dropping some. The repertoire holds 220,000 or so clones, with approximately 82% as singletons. Sequenced input: PBMCs. These receptors were collected from a male donor in good health and CMV-seronegative.

The chain couples TRBV29-1 to TRBJ2-5; 7 positions agree with TRBD2. Germline CDR1 SQVTM, CDR2 ANQGSEA. This CDR3 is built from 14 residues. The J segment lost 1 base and the V segment lost 4 bases, leaving 6 bases of the junction unmatched. CDR3 sequence: CSVALADIQETQYF. The CDR3 DNA sequence: TGCAGCGTTGCGCTAGCGGACATCCAAGAGACCCAGTACTTC. Based on the CDR3 plus reference TRBV29-1 and TRBJ2-5, the full variable domain is SAVISQKPSRDICQRGTSLTIQCQVDSQVTMMFWYRQQPGQSLTLIATANQGSEATYESGFVIDKFPISRPNLTFSTLTVSNMSPEDSSIYLCSVALADIQETQYFGPGTRLLVL.

Worth noting for this clone: The sample contains more than one DNA sequence encoding this CDR3. The chain links TRBV19 to TRBJ2-7, with D maybe TRBD2 (5 bases). The CDR3 extends over 14 amino acids. V lost 0 bases to trimming and J lost 0 bases, with 6 bases between them. Germline-derived CDR1 and CDR2 are LNHDA and SQIVND (reference sequence). CDR3 nucleotide sequence: TGTGCCAGTAGTATAGAAGGGAGCTCCTACGAGCAGTACTTC. Protein: CASSIEGSSYEQYF.

The chain uses TRBV9 and TRBJ2-1; 10 nucleotides line up with TRBD2. The CDR3 contains 14 residues. The J segment lost 7 bases and the V segment lost 4 bases, leaving 5 bases of the junction unmatched. CDR1 SGDLS and CDR2 YYNGEE come from the germline V gene. CDR3 amino acids: CASSPSGSRNEQFF. As DNA, the CDR3 is TGTGCCAGCAGCCCTAGCGGGAGTAGAAATGAGCAGTTCTTC.

V is TRBV15 and J is TRBJ2-5; 11 nucleotides agree with TRBD2. Trimming took 4 bases from V and 6 from J; bases not matched to a gene: 16. The CDR3 consists of 18 residues. CDR1 is LNHNV and CDR2 is YYDKDF in the germline V gene (reference sequence). Here the CDR3 DNA reads TGTGCCACCAGCACATCGCGGACTAGCGGGTTCCGGGAGAAGACCCAGTACTTC. This sequence encodes CATSTSRTSGFREKTQYF.

With respect to this clone: Germline is not matched at one junction end, which may reflect a read error. V usage is TRBV13 and J usage is TRBJ2-1; 7 bases agree with TRBD2. CDR1 is PRHDT, CDR2 FYEKMQ, per germline (reference sequence). The CDR3 totals 15 residues. The CDR3 spells CVSSPDSRGYNEQFF. In nucleotides, the CDR3 is TGTGTCAGCAGCCCAGACTCGCGGGGGTACAATGAGCAGTTCTTC.

The CDR3 reads CASSEKNAIGTDTQYF. CDR3 nucleotide sequence: TGTGCCAGCAGTGAAAAAAACGCGATCGGCACAGATACGCAGTATTTT. The chain recombines TRBV2 with TRBJ2-3; no reliable D call. This CDR3 is built from 16 residues. Trimming removed 2 bases at V and 1 base at J, with 13 bases between. The V gene's germline CDR1 is SNHLY and CDR2 FYNNEI.

V and J are TRBV6-6 and TRBJ2-5, with TRBD2 matching over 13 bases. The CDR3 has 16 residues. The trim removed 4 bases at V and 5 bases at J, leaving 7 bases unmatched. Germline V gene lookup returns CDR1 MNHNY and CDR2 SVGAGI (reference sequence). CDR3 in amino acids: CASSSRTSGSMETQYF. Written as DNA, the CDR3 is TGTGCCAGCAGTTCCCGGACTAGCGGGAGTATGGAGACCCAGTACTTC.

A few counts support this clone. The chain links TRBV6-1 to TRBJ2-6; the D gene is possibly TRBD1 (6 bases). CDR3 size: 15 residues. Trimming cost V 6 bases and J 0 bases, with 9 bases left between them. Per germline, CDR1 MNHNS and CDR2 SASEGT. The DNA of the CDR3 is TGTGCCAGCAGAGCACAGGGCTCTGGGGCCAACGTCCTGACTTTC. Translation: CASRAQGSGANVLTF.

This clone occurred a few times. The chain uses TRBV19 and TRBJ1-5, with D uncertain. Germline CDR1 reads LNHDA; CDR2 reads SQIVND (reference sequence). The CDR3 sequence is 15 residues long. Between the trimmed V and J ends, which lost 5 bases and 3 bases, there was a span of 14 bases. The CDR3 sequence: CASSPDRVLNQPQHF. The DNA of the CDR3 is TGTGCCAGTAGTCCAGACCGGGTCCTCAATCAGCCCCAGCATTTT.

The V and J genes are TRBV19 and TRBJ2-5, with TRBD2 matching 9 bases. This CDR3 spans 16 amino acids. Germline V CDR1 and CDR2: LNHDA, SQIVND (reference sequence). Germline trimming cut 5 bases from V and 4 bases from J; bases unmatched to any gene: 11. The CDR3 spells CASSAPFSGSGETQYF. CDR3 nucleotides: TGTGCCAGTAGTGCCCCTTTTAGCGGGAGTGGAGAGACCCAGTACTTC.

This clone was detected only once. The DNA of the CDR3 is TGCAGCGTTGGGTCACAGACCTACGAGCAGTACTTC. Its protein product is CSVGSQTYEQYF. The chain uses TRBV29-1 and TRBJ2-7, with D hard to call. V lost 4 bases to trimming and J lost 2 bases, with 9 bases between them. The CDR3 totals 12 residues. Germline CDR1 is SQVTM and CDR2 is ANQGSEA.

The chain joins TRBV5-4 to TRBJ1-3; D ambiguous. The CDR3 loop spans 17 amino acids. The V and J ends lost 4 bases and 0 bases respectively, with 17 bases between them. Looked up from germline, CDR1 is SGHNT and CDR2 is YYREEE (reference sequence). The CDR3 region has the DNA TGTGCCAGCAGCCCCGCAAACGAGGCCAGCTCTGGAAACACCATATATTTT. Protein product: CASSPANEASSGNTIYF.

The rearrangement joins TRBV18 to TRBJ1-2; D gene ambiguous. The CDR3 is 13 residues long. CDR1 is KGHSH and CDR2 is LQKENI in the germline V gene. V gave up 2 bases and J gave up 3 bases, with 7 bases separating them. The CDR3 loop reads CASSPNGDYGYTF. The CDR3 nucleotides are TGTGCCAGCTCACCAAACGGTGACTATGGCTACACCTTC.

The rearrangement links TRBV6-1 to TRBJ2-1, with 7 nucleotides matching TRBD2. The V gene end was trimmed by 2 bases and the J gene end by 0 bases; junction bases not matched to a gene: 1. This CDR3 comprises 15 residues. The V gene's germline CDR1 is MNHNS and CDR2 SASEGT. This CDR3 is CASSETGGSYNEQFF. The CDR3 nucleotides read TGTGCCAGCAGTGAAACGGGGGGCTCCTACAATGAGCAGTTCTTC.

The chain joins TRBV6-6 to TRBJ2-3; 12 positions agree with TRBD2. Germline V gene lookup returns CDR1 MNHNY and CDR2 SVGAGI (reference sequence). This CDR3 spans 16 amino acids. Trimming took 2 bases from V and 2 from J; bases not matched to a gene: 2. The CDR3 nucleotides are TGTGCCAGCAGTTACGGACTAGCGGGGTACACAGATACGCAGTATTTT. It specifies CASSYGLAGYTDTQYF.

This clone was observed a handful of times. J is TRBJ2-5 and V is TRBV27; 11 nucleotides align to TRBD1. The tail of the sequence fits TRBJ2-7 better, so the J call may be wrong. This CDR3 contains 13 residues. Per the germline V gene, CDR1 is MNHEY and CDR2 is SMNVEV (reference sequence). The CDR3 region is CASSGQGAAEQYF. As DNA, the CDR3 is TGTGCCAGCAGCGGACAGGGGGCCGCCGAGCAGTACTTC.

The chain joins TRBV27 to TRBJ1-2; 9 bases fit TRBD1. The J segment lost 4 bases and the V segment lost 6 bases, leaving 9 bases of the junction unmatched. This CDR3 has 15 amino acids. Germline loops: CDR1 MNHEY, CDR2 SMNVEV (reference sequence). CDR3 in amino acids: CASSPRGTGIYGYTF. The CDR3 nucleotides read TGTGCCAGCAGCCCAAGGGGGACAGGGATCTATGGCTACACCTTC.

The chain joins TRBV7-3 to TRBJ2-7; 10 nucleotides line up with TRBD1. Germline CDR1 SGHTA, CDR2 FQGTGA. After removal of 3 bases from V and 7 bases from J, the junction contained 6 bases not matched to a gene. The CDR3 loop spans 14 amino acids. CDR3 sequence reads: CASSFGTGEGEQYF. CDR3 in DNA: TGTGCCAGCAGCTTTGGGACAGGGGAGGGAGAGCAGTACTTC.